Given below is one T cell receptor beta chain in context. The specificity of this receptor is unknown. No much larger clonotype is one base removed from it; base qualities were not supplied. The CDR3 regions of human TCRbeta chains were analyzed by immunosequencing. In the authors' own workflow: TCRs in the repertoires were compared against a reference library of SARS-CoV-2-specific TCRs that had been generated with the MIRA antigen-specificity platform. Breadth meant the fraction of unique TCRs that were SARS-CoV-2-associated, whereas depth meant the fraction of total T cells that were SARS-CoV-2-associated. Using the MIRA data, each spike-specific TCR was mapped to the spike region that the TCR reacts to and placed in a CD4 or CD8 class. Log10-transformed breadth and depth values were compared by one-way ANOVA with Sidak's multiple comparisons tests. Imported from immuneACCESS, the table was reduced by TCRdb to in-frame sequences with V and J called. These copies leave out some clones; in studies compared against another copy, an unresolved V gene accounts for under half, and the cause of the remainder is not known. V, J and clone size were drawn from that table, and D and trimming were deduced from the DNA. For this sample there are 100,000 to 150,000 clones; about 86% appear just once. The ten most abundant clones make up roughly 12% of the sample.

The source of the sample is a study of T cell responses to AZD1222 COVID-19 vaccine (dated by TCRdb to 2020 to 2022). Regarding the research as a whole: Because spike-specific TCR depth and breadth did not differ between the two schedules, AZD1222 recipients who got a second dose at roughly 4 weeks were pooled with those who got a second dose at roughly 12 weeks. A total of just over 230 trial participants underwent TCR sequencing, of whom 207 had received two doses of AZD1222 and approximately 25 had received two doses of the MenACWY control vaccine. Trial participants were enrolled into age subgroups of 18-55, 56-69 and 70-plus years, which contained 148, 28 and 57 TCR-sequenced participants, respectively. Beyond this particular receptor, the publication reports: In the small 56-69-year group, the increase in depth fell short of significance, most likely because of low power. Because no day 14 peak-response samples were available, the repertoires could be characterized only after the peak T cell response. Reportedly, almost half of the unique spike-specific TCRs recognized epitopes lying outside the regions that are mutated in the B.1.351 and B.1.1.7 variants. Participants were mostly white British and included more females than males, and it was suggested by the authors that clonal diversity may have been underestimated. The whole spike protein was spanned by vaccine-associated CD4 TCRs, and dominant responses were seen in regions 160-218 and 743-854. Conclusions about previously exposed vaccinees were limited because only five to seven AZD1222 recipients were SARS-CoV-2 seropositive at baseline. Spike-specific TCR breadth and depth rose significantly after two AZD1222 doses compared with day 0 and with MenACWY recipients.

The germline V gene encodes CDR1 LNHDA and CDR2 SQIVND (reference sequence). The junction shows trimming of 3 bases on V and 7 bases on J, plus 10 bases between the germline ends. The CDR3 holds 13 amino acids from the cysteine to the phenylalanine. The kept DNA is CDR3 alone, 39 bases in frame from the first base. Sample time point, as interpreted from the label and publication: baseline before first vaccination. Samples from vaccinated people were obtained from the UK trials COV001 and COV002, which included a single-blind randomized controlled phase 2/3 trial of AZD1222 (ChAdOx1 nCoV-19) in healthy adults. Trial participant PBMC samples were collected at day 0 and day 28 after the second dose for TCRbeta chain sequencing.

This sequence originates from an adult in good health. This sample comprised peripheral blood, obtained on day 0 of AZD1222 vaccination. The chain is assembled from TRBV19 and TRBJ1-5; perhaps TRBD1 is the D gene, with 5 bases matching. The DNA is as follows: TGTGCCAGTAGTATGGGGACGGAACAGCCCCAGCATTTT. This gives the protein CASSMGTEQPQHF.